This is a list of T cell receptor beta chains from one sample in a study of T cells in Graves' hyperthyroidism and ophthalmopathy. A single record per CDR3 protein comes from TCRdb applying MiXCR to the multiplex PCR reads. The sample gives approximately 640,000 distinct CDR3 sequences, just under 45% of which show up once; about 7.7% is in the top ten. The sample was peripheral blood or thyroid tissue (not recorded which). The receptors derive from an adult man with Graves' disease, either hyperthyroidism or ophthalmopathy (not recorded which). Both conserved end residues are part of each CDR3. A D gene is named only where the DNA matches it firmly. Only part of the rows carry a size: once, few, many, or a class if the clone is expanded.

cdr3_aa,cdr3_nt,j_call,v_call,d_call,clone_size,cdr3_length
CASSLLGDTGELFF,TGTGCCAGCAGCTTACTGGGAGACACCGGGGAGCTGTTTTTT,TRBJ2-2,TRBV7-3,NA,NA,14
CASSADRGSGANVLTF,TGTGCCAGCAGTGCTGACAGGGGCTCTGGGGCCAACGTCCTGACTTTC,TRBJ2-6,TRBV25-1,TRBD1,few,16
CASSAVASGGRSYEQYF,TGTGCCAGCAGCGCAGTGGCTAGCGGGGGAAGATCCTACGAGCAGTACTTC,TRBJ2-7,TRBV9,TRBD2,few,17
CASSVGFGVYGYTF,TGTGCCAGCAGCGTGGGGTTTGGGGTCTATGGCTACACCTTC,TRBJ1-2,TRBV9,NA,NA,14
CAISESDRMNTEAFF,TGTGCCATCAGTGAGTCTGACAGAATGAACACTGAAGCTTTCTTT,TRBJ1-1,TRBV10-3,NA,many,15
CASSSEQGEEQYF,TGTGCCAGCAGTTCAGAACAGGGGGAAGAGCAGTACTTC,TRBJ2-7,TRBV6-5,TRBD1,NA,13
CASSPPTTASGLVETQYF,TGTGCCAGCTCACCACCGACGACGGCTAGCGGCCTCGTGGAGACCCAGTACTTC,TRBJ2-5,TRBV2,TRBD2,NA,18
CSFRGRHEQYF,TGCAGCTTCAGGGGGCGGCACGAGCAGTACTTC,TRBJ2-7,TRBV29-1,TRBD1,NA,11
CSARVIGGDSPLHF,TGCAGTGCTAGAGTTATTGGAGGGGACTCACCCCTCCACTTT,TRBJ1-6,TRBV20-1,NA,NA,14
CASRDREGSPLHF,TGTGCCAGCAGGGACAGGGAGGGGTCACCCCTCCACTTT,TRBJ1-6,TRBV6-5,TRBD1,few,13
CASSAIVPETQYF,TGTGCCAGCAGCGCCATTGTTCCAGAGACCCAGTACTTC,TRBJ2-5,TRBV9,NA,NA,13
CASSLTGTLHF,TGTGCCAGCAGCTTAACCGGGACCCTCCACTTT,TRBJ1-6,TRBV7-9,NA,many,11
CASSRTGGGYEQYF,TGTGCCAGCAGTCGGACAGGGGGAGGCTACGAGCAGTACTTC,TRBJ2-7,TRBV28,TRBD1,once,14
CSAQRNYGYTF,TGCAGCGCACAGCGCAACTATGGCTACACCTTC,TRBJ1-2,TRBV29-1,NA,NA,11
CASSLAPGRDSRETQYF,TGTGCCAGCAGCTTAGCTCCTGGGAGGGACAGTCGAGAGACCCAGTACTTC,TRBJ2-5,TRBV11-1,NA,NA,17
CSVEETTDGYTF,TGCAGCGTTGAAGAGACAACCGATGGCTACACCTTC,TRBJ1-2,TRBV29-1,NA,many,12
CASSTPGQSYGYIF,TGTGCCAGCAGTACCCCGGGACAGAGCTATGGTTACATCTTC,TRBJ1-2,TRBV25-1,TRBD1,NA,14
CASSLDGTRNSPLHF,TGTGCCAGCAGTTTGGACGGGACAAGGAATTCACCCCTCCACTTT,TRBJ1-6,TRBV12-3/TRBV12-4,NA,many,15
CSAKGQGAAGELFF,TGCAGTGCTAAGGGACAGGGGGCTGCCGGGGAGCTGTTTTTT,TRBJ2-2,TRBV20-1,TRBD1,NA,14